Below, 2 T cell receptor beta chains from the same sample are listed, as sequenced in a study of blood T cell repertoires in COVID-19. Some clones are missing from TCRdb's copy, which holds only in-frame ones; the method was immunoSEQ multiplex PCR. The sample shows approximately 47,000 clones, more than 70% of them seen only once. The sequenced sample was peripheral blood. The receptor set was obtained from a woman aged 55-75 years with acute or convalescent COVID-19.

The V and J genes are TRBV7-8 and TRBJ2-7, with 7 positions matching TRBD1. The J segment lost 0 bases and the V segment lost 5 bases, leaving 10 bases of the junction unmatched. Looked up from germline, CDR1 is SGHVS and CDR2 is FQNEAQ. This CDR3 contains 16 residues. The CDR3 DNA reads as TGTGCCAGCAGCGCGCGTCCCGGGACAGTCTCCTACGAGCAGTACTTC. Its protein is CASSARPGTVSYEQYF. The full variable domain, completed using reference TRBV7-8 and TRBJ2-7, is GAGVSQSPRYKVAKRGQDVALRCDPISGHVSLFWYQQALGQGPEFLTYFQNEAQLDKSGLPSDRFFAERPEGSVSTLKIQRTQQEDSAVYLCASSARPGTVSYEQYFGPGTRLTVT.

This clone appeared a few times. This chain links TRBV19 with TRBJ1-5; D remains ambiguous. The CDR3 length is 14 residues. V lost 3 bases to trimming and J lost 3 bases, with 9 bases between them. Germline CDR1 reads LNHDA; CDR2 reads SQIVND (reference sequence). The CDR3 region has the DNA TGTGCCAGTAGTATCGGCGGAGCCAATCAGCCCCAGCATTTT. As protein: CASSIGGANQPQHF.